The 26 T cell receptor beta chains presented below share a single source sample, sequenced in a study of T cell responses to AZD1222 COVID-19 vaccine. The data were produced by immunoSEQ multiplex PCR, yet TCRdb's version contains in-frame clones alone and is incomplete. The table shows around 100,000 clones, with roughly 91% occurring only once. The material sequenced was peripheral blood, taken on day 0 of AZD1222 vaccination. Receptors originate from an adult in good health.

The J gene is TRBJ2-5, the V gene TRBV28; the D gene is possibly TRBD1 (5 bases). CDR3 length equals 14 residues. Per germline, CDR1 MDHEN and CDR2 SYDVKM. Trimming left V 4 bases short and J 1 base short, with 10 bases between. This chain's CDR3 is CASSSWGSQETQYF. CDR3 coding DNA: TGTGCCAGCAGTTCTTGGGGCAGCCAAGAGACCCAGTACTTC.

This clone occurred once. The chain carries TRBV11-3 and TRBJ2-1; the D is unclear. The length of the CDR3 is 14 residues. V gave up 5 bases and J gave up 7 bases, with 15 bases separating them. The germline gives CDR1 SGHNT, CDR2 YENEEA. CDR3 sequence reads: CASSQENAPNEQFF. The CDR3 nucleotides are TGTGCCAGCAGCCAAGAAAATGCGCCGAATGAGCAGTTCTTC.

The chain couples TRBV3-1 (or the pseudogene TRBV3-2) to TRBJ1-1; D not certain. V gave up 5 bases and J gave up 8 bases, with 12 bases separating them. CDR1 and CDR2 (germline): LGHDT, YNNKEL (reference sequence). The CDR3 loop spans 12 amino acids. The CDR3 bases are TGTGCCAGCAGCAATATTGATGGAGAAGCTTTCTTT. Encoded protein: CASSNIDGEAFF.

This CDR3 is CASSIRQGPYNEQFF. CDR3 nucleotides: TGTGCCAGCAGTATCAGACAGGGTCCCTACAATGAGCAGTTCTTC. This chain connects TRBV28 to TRBJ2-1, with 7 bases lining up with TRBD1. The CDR3 spans 15 residues. V shed 5 bases and J 2 bases; nucleotides not matched to a gene: 6. Germline CDR1 is MDHEN and CDR2 is SYDVKM.

V gene TRBV6-5 combines with J gene TRBJ2-3; no firm D call. CDR3 length: 14 amino acids. Germline V CDR1 and CDR2: MNHEY, SVGAGI. The ends were cut back, 4 bases at V and 8 bases at J, with 16 bases in the middle. The CDR3 here is CASSLESSRGTQYF. The CDR3 DNA reads TGTGCCAGCAGTTTGGAAAGTTCCCGAGGTACGCAGTATTTT.

The chain has TRBV6-5 and TRBJ1-5; D remains unclear. V was cut by 4 bases and J by 6 bases, with 10 bases left in between. The CDR3 runs 13 residues. Germline assignment: CDR1 MNHEY and CDR2 SVGAGI. The CDR3 here is CASSSLPRQPQHF. CDR3 DNA: TGTGCCAGCAGTTCGTTACCCCGTCAGCCCCAGCATTTT.

The V gene is TRBV5-1, the J gene TRBJ2-7, with unresolved D. The CDR3 is 13 residues long. Germline lookup yields CDR1 SGHRS and CDR2 YFSETQ. The V and J ends lost 0 bases and 6 bases respectively, with 10 bases between them. The CDR3 spells CASSLVSGAEQYF. CDR3 nucleotides: TGCGCCAGCAGCTTGGTCAGTGGTGCCGAGCAGTACTTC.

The V and J genes are TRBV10-1 and TRBJ1-5; no reliable D call. V lost 4 bases to trimming and J lost 3 bases, with 10 bases between them. Germline CDR1 reads WNHNN; CDR2 reads SYGVQD (reference sequence). CDR3 length: 14 residues. DNA for the CDR3: TGCGCCAGCAGTGGCTTGGGAGACAATCAGCCCCAGCATTTT. Encoded protein: CASSGLGDNQPQHF.

The chain couples TRBV3-1 (or the pseudogene TRBV3-2) to TRBJ1-1; D remains ambiguous. V was pared by 2 bases and J by 5 bases, with 6 bases between. This CDR3 is 12 amino acids long. Looked up from germline, CDR1 is LGHDT and CDR2 is YNNKEL (reference sequence). The CDR3 reads CASSQMGTEAFF. The CDR3 nucleotides are TGTGCCAGCAGCCAAATGGGAACTGAAGCTTTCTTT.

This clone was counted only a few times. DNA for the CDR3: TGTGCCAGCAGTCCGGACAGGGGGGGTGAGCAGTACTTC. Its translation is CASSPDRGGEQYF. The V gene is TRBV28, the J gene TRBJ2-7, with 10 nucleotides matching TRBD1. This CDR3 is 13 amino acids long. Trimming took 5 bases from V and 7 from J; bases not matched to a gene: 5. From germline, CDR1 is MDHEN and CDR2 SYDVKM.

The chain joins TRBV28 to TRBJ1-2; no clear D gene. The V gene's germline CDR1 is MDHEN and CDR2 SYDVKM. The V end lost 5 bases, the J end lost 4 bases, and 8 bases lay between the germline ends. The CDR3 is 12 residues long. CDR3 DNA: TGTGCCAGCAGTGAACCGTTCTATGGCTACACCTTC. Translation gives CASSEPFYGYTF.

V gene TRBV4-2 combines with J gene TRBJ2-7; D is ambiguous. This CDR3 comprises 13 residues. Deletions cut 6 bases from V and 3 bases from J, with 12 bases between. Germline assignment: CDR1 LGHNA and CDR2 YNFKEQ. In nucleotides, the CDR3 is TGTGCCAGCAGAGAATCCAGCAGCTACGAGCAGTACTTC. Amino acids: CASRESSSYEQYF.

The V call is TRBV28, the J call TRBJ1-3, with D perhaps TRBD1 (5 bases). V lost 10 bases and J lost 3, with 19 bases in between. CDR3 length equals 15 residues. Germline V lookup: CDR1 MDHEN, CDR2 SYDVKM. Here the CDR3 reads CATEVGGGSGNTIYF. CDR3 nucleotide sequence: TGTGCCACCGAAGTTGGGGGGGGGAGTGGAAACACCATATATTTT.

The rearrangement joins TRBV7-9 to TRBJ1-6; 8 bases match TRBD1. This CDR3 has 15 residues. V was clipped by 5 bases and J by 7 bases; unmatched bases: 7. Germline CDR1 reads SEHNR; CDR2 reads FQNEAQ (reference sequence). The CDR3 DNA is TGTGCCAGCAGCCCAGGACAGGGCCCCAATTCACCCCTCCACTTT. Its protein is CASSPGQGPNSPLHF.

This clone appeared once. This chain uses TRBV11-2 with TRBJ1-4; D is unclear. Trimming removed 1 base from V and 7 bases from J, with 7 bases in between. CDR3 length equals 13 residues. Germline CDR1 SGHAT, CDR2 FQNNGV. The CDR3 protein is CASSLGLSEKLFF. The CDR3 DNA follows: TGTGCCAGCAGCTTAGGCCTCAGTGAAAAACTGTTTTTT.

In DNA form, the CDR3 reads TGTGCTCCTGGGGGGGATAACTATGGCTACACCTTC. It yields the protein CAPGGDNYGYTF. The chain carries TRBV28 and TRBJ1-2; a weak D match, TRBD1 (5 bases). The CDR3 runs to 12 residues. CDR1 and CDR2 (germline): MDHEN, SYDVKM.

The genes are TRBV5-4 and TRBJ1-3; D remains ambiguous. V gave up 4 bases and J gave up 4 bases, with 6 bases separating them. From germline, CDR1 is SGHNT and CDR2 YYREEE (reference sequence). The CDR3 has 12 residues. In DNA, the CDR3 is TGTGCCAGCAGCCTCTGGGGAAACACCATATATTTT. This sequence encodes CASSLWGNTIYF.

CDR3 DNA: TGTGCCACGGGCTCGGGGGAGCAGTACTTC. Amino acids: CATGSGEQYF. The rearrangement links TRBV28 to TRBJ2-7; tentative D call: TRBD2 (5 bases). Trimming took off 10 bases at V and 7 bases at J, with 11 bases between the two ends. In germline, CDR1 is MDHEN, CDR2 SYDVKM. This CDR3 region has 10 residues.

The gene calls are TRBV11-2 and TRBJ2-1; 9 bases fit TRBD2. Germline CDR1 and CDR2: SGHAT and FQNNGV. The CDR3 runs to 16 residues. J lost 7 bases, V lost 1 base, and 8 bases had no gene match. The CDR3, as DNA: TGTGCCAGCAGCTTAGTAATAGCGGGAGTGCGTAATGAGCAGTTCTTC. This encodes CASSLVIAGVRNEQFF.

This chain uses TRBV7-3 with TRBJ2-1; 9 bases map to TRBD1. Germline CDR1 is SGHTA and CDR2 is FQGTGA. V was clipped by 6 bases and J by 7 bases; unmatched bases: 13. CDR3 length: 16 residues. Here the CDR3 DNA reads TGTGCCAGCAGTTCCCAGCCGGGACAGGGAAGAAATGAGCAGTTCTTC. Protein product: CASSSQPGQGRNEQFF.

This chain uses TRBV19 with TRBJ2-1; 7 nucleotides align to TRBD2. V gave up 3 bases and J gave up 10 bases; unmatched junction bases: 9. The V gene's germline CDR1 is LNHDA and CDR2 SQIVND (reference sequence). CDR3 length equals 14 residues. The CDR3 sequence is CASSMGLAAPEQFF. CDR3 in DNA: TGTGCCAGTAGTATGGGGCTAGCGGCCCCGGAGCAGTTCTTC.

The chain links TRBV28 to TRBJ2-1; no clear D. Trimming removed 5 bases from V and 0 bases from J, with 5 bases in between. The CDR3 contains 13 residues. CDR1 is MDHEN and CDR2 is SYDVKM in the germline V gene. This CDR3 is CASSHLSYNEQFF. The CDR3 nucleotides are TGTGCCAGCAGTCACCTCTCCTACAATGAGCAGTTCTTC.

The chain couples TRBV6-4 to TRBJ1-6; TRBD1 is a possible D gene (5 bases). V lost 6 bases, J lost 4 bases, and 10 bases lay in between. The CDR3 has 14 amino acids. The germline CDR1 and CDR2 sequences are MRHNA and SNTAGT. The CDR3 coding sequence is TGTGCCAGCAGCCTGACAGATTATAATTCACCCCTCCACTTT. Its protein is CASSLTDYNSPLHF.

The chain couples TRBV5-1 to TRBJ2-7; D may be TRBD1 (6 bases). The germline V gene has CDR1 SGHRS and CDR2 YFSETQ. This CDR3 spans 15 amino acids. V was clipped by 0 bases and J by 1 base, with 11 bases between them. The CDR3, as DNA: TGCGCCAGCAGCTTGGGGGGGACATTTTCCTACGAGCAGTACTTC. This codes for CASSLGGTFSYEQYF.

The chain joins TRBV5-1 to TRBJ2-5; the D gene could be TRBD1 or TRBD2 (6 bases each). Trimming shortened V by 1 base and J by 2 bases, and 15 bases separated the two germline ends. Germline CDR1 and CDR2: SGHRS and YFSETQ. This CDR3 contains 16 residues. The CDR3 nucleotides are TGCGCCAGCAGCTTGACAGGGTCGGAGGGACAAGAGACCCAGTACTTC. This gives the protein CASSLTGSEGQETQYF.

Only one count was recorded for this clone. The CDR3 region has the DNA TGTGCCAGCAGTTCCCGACCGGACAGGCTTCAGGGCTACACCTTC. Protein product: CASSSRPDRLQGYTF. The chain links TRBV6-5 to TRBJ1-2; the match to TRBD1 covers 7 bases. With V trimmed by 4 bases and J by 8 bases, 13 bases remained unmatched. This CDR3 region has 15 residues. Per germline, CDR1 MNHEY and CDR2 SVGAGI.